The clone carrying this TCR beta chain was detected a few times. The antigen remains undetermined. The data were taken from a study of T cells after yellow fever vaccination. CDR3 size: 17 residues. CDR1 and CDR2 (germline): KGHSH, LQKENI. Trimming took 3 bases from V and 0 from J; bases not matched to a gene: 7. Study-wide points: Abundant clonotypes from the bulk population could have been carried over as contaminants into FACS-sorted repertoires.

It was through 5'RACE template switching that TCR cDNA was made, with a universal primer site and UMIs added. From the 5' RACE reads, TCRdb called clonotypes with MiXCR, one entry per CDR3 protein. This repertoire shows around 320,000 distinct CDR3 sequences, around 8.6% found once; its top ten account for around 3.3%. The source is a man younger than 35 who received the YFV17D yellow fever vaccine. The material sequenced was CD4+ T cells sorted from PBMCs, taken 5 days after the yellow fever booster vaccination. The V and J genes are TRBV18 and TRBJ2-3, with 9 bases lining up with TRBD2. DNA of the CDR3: TGTGCCAGCTCACCTCTAACCGGACTAGCGAGCACAGATACGCAGTATTTT. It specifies CASSPLTGLASTDTQYF. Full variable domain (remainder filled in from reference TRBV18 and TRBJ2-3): NAGVMQNPRHLVRRRGQEARLRCSPMKGHSHVYWYRQLPEEGLKFMVYLQKENIIDESGMPKERFSAEFPKEGPSILRIQQVVRGDSAAYFCASSPLTGLASTDTQYFGPGTRLTVL.